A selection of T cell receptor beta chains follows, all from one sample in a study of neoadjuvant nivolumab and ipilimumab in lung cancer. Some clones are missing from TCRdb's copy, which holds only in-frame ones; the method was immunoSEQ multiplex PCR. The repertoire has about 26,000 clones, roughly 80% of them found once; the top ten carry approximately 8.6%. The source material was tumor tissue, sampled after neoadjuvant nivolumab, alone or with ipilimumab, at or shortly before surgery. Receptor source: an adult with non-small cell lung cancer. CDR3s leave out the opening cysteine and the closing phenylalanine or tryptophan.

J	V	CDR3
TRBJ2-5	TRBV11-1	ASRSWGGEEETQY
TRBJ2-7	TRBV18	ASSPDSYYEQY
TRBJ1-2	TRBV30	AWRRRPGEGYGYT
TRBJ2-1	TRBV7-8	ASSLDGSYYNEQF
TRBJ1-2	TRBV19	ASRRDRDRAYGYT
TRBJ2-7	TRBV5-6	ASHRPGQPDRQY
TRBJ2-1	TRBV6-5	ASSLLSGNEQF
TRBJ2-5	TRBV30	AWSVSGSEETQY
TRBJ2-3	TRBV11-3	ASSPRTSTLHTDTQY
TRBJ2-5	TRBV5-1	ASASGQETQY
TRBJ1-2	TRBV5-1	ASSLGAANYGYT
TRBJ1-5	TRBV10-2	ASSDYYSNQPQH
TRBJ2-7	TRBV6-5	ASSYFQGYEQY
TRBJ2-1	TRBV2	ASTPTGNNEQF
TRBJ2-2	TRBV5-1	ASSPGSRTGELF
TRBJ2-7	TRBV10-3	AISESVALSYEQY
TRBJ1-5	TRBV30	AWSGAVNQPQH
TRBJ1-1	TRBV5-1	ASSPTGGTGEAF
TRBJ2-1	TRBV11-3	ASSRASGTNREQF
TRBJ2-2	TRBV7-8	ASSLTVNTGELF
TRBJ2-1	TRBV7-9	ASSPYNEQF
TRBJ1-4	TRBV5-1	ASRSGTGNEKLF
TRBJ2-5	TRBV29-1	SVLANQETQY
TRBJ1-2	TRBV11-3	ASSLDGQNYGYT
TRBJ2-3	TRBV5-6	ASSLGPTDTQY
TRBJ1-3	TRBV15	APIRDRGLRNTIY
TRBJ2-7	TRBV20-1	SARDEYEQY